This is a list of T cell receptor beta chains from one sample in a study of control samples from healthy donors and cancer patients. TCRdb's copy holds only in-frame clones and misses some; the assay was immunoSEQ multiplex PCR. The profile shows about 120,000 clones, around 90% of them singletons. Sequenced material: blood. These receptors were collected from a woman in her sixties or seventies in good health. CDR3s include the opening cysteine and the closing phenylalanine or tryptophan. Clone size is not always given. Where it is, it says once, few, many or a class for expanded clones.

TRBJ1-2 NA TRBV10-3 CAITGDLNYGYTF
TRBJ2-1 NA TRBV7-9 CASSKTSGGVSYNEQFF
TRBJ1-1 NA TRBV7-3 CASRKGVEDTEAFF
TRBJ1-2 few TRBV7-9 CASSLMDRTKGYTF
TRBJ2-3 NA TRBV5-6 CASSLGWGATTSTQYF
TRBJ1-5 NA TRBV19 CASSGTPDSNQPQHF
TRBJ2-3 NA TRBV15 CATSRVGTAPSTDTQYF
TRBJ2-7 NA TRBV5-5 CASSPLPGQPYEQYF
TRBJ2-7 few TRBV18 CASSSTSGGYEQYF
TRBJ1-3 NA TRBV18 CASSPTGTGSGNTIYF
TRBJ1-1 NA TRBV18 CASSPSAGRYGEAFF
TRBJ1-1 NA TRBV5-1 CASSLNSVNTEAFF
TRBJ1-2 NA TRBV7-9 CASIDLVGSGYTF
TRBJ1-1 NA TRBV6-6 CASSSGRAEAFF
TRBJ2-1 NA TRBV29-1 CSVAGGASGDNEQFF
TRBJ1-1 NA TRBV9 CASSLRTGPDTEAFF
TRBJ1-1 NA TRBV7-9 CASSSTGGPSNTEAFF
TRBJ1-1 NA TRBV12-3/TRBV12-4 CASSTGSTEAFF
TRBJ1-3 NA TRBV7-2 CASSLFRPSGNTIYF
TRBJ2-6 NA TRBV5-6 CASSLPGGAGANVLTF
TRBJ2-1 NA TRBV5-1 CASSAGGPGNEQFF
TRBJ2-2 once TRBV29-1 CSVPGQYTGELFF
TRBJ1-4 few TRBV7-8 CASSTSGQGGEKLFF
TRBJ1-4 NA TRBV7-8 CASSLVRATNEKLFF
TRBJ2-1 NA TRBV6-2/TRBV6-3 CASSLGRNEQFF
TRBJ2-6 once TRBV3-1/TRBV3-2 CASRHSSGANVLTF
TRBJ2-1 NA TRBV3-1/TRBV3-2 CASSHATSGVANEQFF
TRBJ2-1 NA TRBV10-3 CAITTSGGGEQFF
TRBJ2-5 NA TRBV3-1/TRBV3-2 CASSREGRWETQYF
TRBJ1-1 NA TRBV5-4 CASSLGASPGSTEAFF
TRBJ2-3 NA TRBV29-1 CSVEDHRGTDTQYF
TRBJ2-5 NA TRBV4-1 CASSATPGGRETQYF
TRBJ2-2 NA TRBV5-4 CASSTGTDFLNPGELFF
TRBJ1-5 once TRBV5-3 CARSLGGCPQHF